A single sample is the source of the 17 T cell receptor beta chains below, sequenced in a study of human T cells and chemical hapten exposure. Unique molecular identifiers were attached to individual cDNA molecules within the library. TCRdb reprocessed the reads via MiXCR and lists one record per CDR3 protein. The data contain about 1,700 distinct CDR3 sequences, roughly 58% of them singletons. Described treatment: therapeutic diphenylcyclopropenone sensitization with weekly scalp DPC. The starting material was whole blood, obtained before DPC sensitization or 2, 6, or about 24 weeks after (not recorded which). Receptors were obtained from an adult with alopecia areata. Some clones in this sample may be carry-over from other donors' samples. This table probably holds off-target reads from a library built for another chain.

CDR3 protein: CASSYDKQRADTQYF. CDR3 coding DNA: TGTGCCAGCAGTTACGACAAGCAGCGCGCAGATACGCAGTATTTT. This sequence joins TRBV6-2 or TRBV6-3 and TRBJ2-3; D is uncertain. The V end was cut by 2 bases, the J end by 4 bases, with 13 bases between. CDR3 size: 15 residues. CDR1 and CDR2 from the germline V gene are MNHEY and SVGEGT.

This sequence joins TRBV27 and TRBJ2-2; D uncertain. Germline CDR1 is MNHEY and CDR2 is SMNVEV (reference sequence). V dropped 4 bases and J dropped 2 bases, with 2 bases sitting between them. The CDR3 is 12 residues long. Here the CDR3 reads CASSYNTGELFF. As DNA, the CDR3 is TGTGCCAGCAGTTACAACACCGGGGAGCTGTTTTTT.

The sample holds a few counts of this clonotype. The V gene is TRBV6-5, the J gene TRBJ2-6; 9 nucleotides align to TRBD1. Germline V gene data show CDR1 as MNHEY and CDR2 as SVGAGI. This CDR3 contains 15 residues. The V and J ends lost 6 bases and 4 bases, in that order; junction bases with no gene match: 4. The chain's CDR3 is CASSRDRAGANVLTF. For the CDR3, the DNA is TGTGCCAGCAGCCGGGACAGGGCCGGGGCCAACGTCCTGACTTTC.

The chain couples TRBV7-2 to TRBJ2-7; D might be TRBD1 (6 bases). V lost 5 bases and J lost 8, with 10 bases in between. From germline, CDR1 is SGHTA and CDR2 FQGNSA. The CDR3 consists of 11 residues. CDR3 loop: CASSPDRQQYF. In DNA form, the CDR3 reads TGTGCCAGCAGCCCCGACAGGCAGCAGTACTTC.

CDR3 nucleotides: TGTGCCAGCAGCGTATTGCTCCGGACAGGGGTTCGAGAGACCCAGTACTTC. This sequence encodes CASSVLLRTGVRETQYF. This chain connects TRBV9 to TRBJ2-5, with 9 positions matching TRBD1. After removal of 1 base from V and 4 bases from J, the junction contained 11 bases not matched to a gene. This CDR3 is built from 17 residues. Germline V gives CDR1 SGDLS, CDR2 YYNGEE. Full variable domain (remainder filled in from reference TRBV9 and TRBJ2-5): DSGVTQTPKHLITATGQRVTLRCSPRSGDLSVYWYQQSLDQGLQFLIQYYNGEERAKGNILERFSAQQFPDLHSELNLSSLELGDSALYFCASSVLLRTGVRETQYFGPGTRLLVL.

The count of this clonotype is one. The DNA for the CDR3 is TGTGCCACCAGTGATTTCCTGGAAGCTAGCACAGATACGCAGTATTTT. This codes for CATSDFLEASTDTQYF. The genes are TRBV24-1 and TRBJ2-3, with unresolved D. The CDR3 runs to 16 residues. V was pared by 1 base and J by 0 bases, with 10 bases between. Germline values: CDR1 KGHDR, CDR2 SFDVKD.

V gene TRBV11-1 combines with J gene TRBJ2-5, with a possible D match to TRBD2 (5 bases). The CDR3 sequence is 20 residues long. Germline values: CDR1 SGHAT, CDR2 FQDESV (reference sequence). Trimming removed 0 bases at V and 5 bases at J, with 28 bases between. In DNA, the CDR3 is TGTGCCAGCAGCTTAGCTTCCCTCCCACGAGAGGGCCTCAGGAAGGAGACCCAGTACTTC. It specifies CASSLASLPREGLRKETQYF.

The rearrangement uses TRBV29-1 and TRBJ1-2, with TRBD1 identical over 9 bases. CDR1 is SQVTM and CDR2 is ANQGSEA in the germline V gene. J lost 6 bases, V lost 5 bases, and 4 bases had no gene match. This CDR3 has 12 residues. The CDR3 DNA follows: TGCAGCGTTCTCGGACAGGGGAATGGCTACACCTTC. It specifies CSVLGQGNGYTF.

Written as DNA, the CDR3 is TGTGCCAGCAGTTACCTCCCGACATATGGCTCCTACGAGCAGTACTTC. Translating gives CASSYLPTYGSYEQYF. The V gene is TRBV6-2 or TRBV6-3, the J gene TRBJ2-7; D is unresolved. This CDR3 has 16 residues. V lost 2 bases to trimming and J lost 0 bases, with 14 bases between them. From germline, CDR1 is MNHEY and CDR2 SVGEGT.

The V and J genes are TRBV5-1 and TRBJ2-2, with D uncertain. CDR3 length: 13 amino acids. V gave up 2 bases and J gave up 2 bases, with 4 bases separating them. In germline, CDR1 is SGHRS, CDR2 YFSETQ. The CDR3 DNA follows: TGCGCCAGCAGCTTAGACAACACCGGGGAGCTGTTTTTT. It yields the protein CASSLDNTGELFF.

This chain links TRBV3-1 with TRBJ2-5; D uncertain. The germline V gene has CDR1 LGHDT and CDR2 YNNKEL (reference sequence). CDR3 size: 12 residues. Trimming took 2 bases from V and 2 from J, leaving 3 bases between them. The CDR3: CASSQPQETQYF. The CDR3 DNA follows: TGTGCCAGCAGCCAACCACAAGAGACCCAGTACTTC.

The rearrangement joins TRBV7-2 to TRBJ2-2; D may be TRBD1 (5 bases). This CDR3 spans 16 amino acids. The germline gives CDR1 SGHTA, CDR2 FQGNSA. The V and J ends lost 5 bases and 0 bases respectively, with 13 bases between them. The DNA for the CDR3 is TGTGCCAGCAGCCGCCCCCCAGGGACGAACACCGGGGAGCTGTTTTTT. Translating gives CASSRPPGTNTGELFF. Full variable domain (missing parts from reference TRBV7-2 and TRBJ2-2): GAGVSQSPSNKVTEKGKDVELRCDPISGHTALYWYRQSLGQGLEFLIYFQGNSAPDKSGLPSDRFSAERTGGSVSTLTIQRTQQEDSAVYLCASSRPPGTNTGELFFGEGSRLTVL.

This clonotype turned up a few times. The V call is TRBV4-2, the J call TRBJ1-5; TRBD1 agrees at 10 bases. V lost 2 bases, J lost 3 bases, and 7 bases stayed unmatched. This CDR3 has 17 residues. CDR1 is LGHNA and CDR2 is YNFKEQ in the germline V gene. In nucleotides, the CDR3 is TGTGCCAGCAGCCAACGACAGGGGGCTGGCGACAATCAGCCCCAGCATTTT. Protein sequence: CASSQRQGAGDNQPQHF.

The CDR3, as DNA: TGCGCCAGCAGCGCTGGAGCACAAGAGACCCAGTACTTC. Its protein is CASSAGAQETQYF. The J gene is TRBJ2-5, the V gene TRBV5-1; D remains ambiguous. Germline-derived CDR1 and CDR2 are SGHRS and YFSETQ. Trimming left V 4 bases short and J 2 bases short, with 9 bases between. CDR3 length: 13 amino acids.

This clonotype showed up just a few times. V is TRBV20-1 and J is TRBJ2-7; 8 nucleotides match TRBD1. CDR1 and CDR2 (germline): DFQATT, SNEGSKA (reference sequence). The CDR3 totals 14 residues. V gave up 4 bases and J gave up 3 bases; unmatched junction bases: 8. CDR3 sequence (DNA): TGCAGTGCTAAGGACAGGGAAGTTCTCTACGAGCAGTACTTC. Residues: CSAKDREVLYEQYF.

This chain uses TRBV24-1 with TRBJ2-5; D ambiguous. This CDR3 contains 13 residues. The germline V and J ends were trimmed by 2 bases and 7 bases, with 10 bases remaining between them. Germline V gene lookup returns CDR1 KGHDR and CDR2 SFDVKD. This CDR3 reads CATSDSTSRTQYF. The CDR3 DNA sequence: TGTGCCACCAGTGATTCAACCTCTCGGACCCAGTACTTC.

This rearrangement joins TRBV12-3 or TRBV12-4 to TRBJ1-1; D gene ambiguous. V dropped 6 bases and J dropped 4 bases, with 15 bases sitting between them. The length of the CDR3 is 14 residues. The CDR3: CASSPPIEPTEAFF. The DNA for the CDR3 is TGTGCCAGCAGCCCCCCTATAGAGCCCACTGAAGCTTTCTTT.